A selection of T cell receptor beta chains follows, all from one sample in a study of shared clonotypes between healthy human individuals. Some clones are missing from TCRdb's copy, which holds only in-frame ones; the method was immunoSEQ multiplex PCR. The sample lists 490,000 or so clones, roughly 85% occurring once. Sequencing input: PBMCs. The receptors come from a woman in her thirties or forties in good health. Some clones in this sample may be carry-over from other donors' samples. Both conserved end residues are part of each CDR3. Fields, in order: clone size, V gene, D gene, CDR3 length, J gene, CDR3 protein, CDR3 DNA. A D gene is named only where the DNA matches it firmly. Clone size is shown for a subset of rows, as once, few, many or a class of expanded clone.

>-|TRBV6-5|-|14|TRBJ1-4
CASRDSATNEKLFF
TGTGCCAGCAGGGACAGCGCAACTAATGAAAAACTGTTTTTT
>-|TRBV7-3|-|15|TRBJ2-3
CASSRGGTSTDTQYF
TGTGCCAGCAGCCGAGGGGGAACTAGCACAGATACGCAGTATTTT
>-|TRBV4-3|-|14|TRBJ1-5
CASSQDRENQPQHF
TGCGCCAGCAGCCAAGATAGGGAGAATCAGCCCCAGCATTTT
>-|TRBV6-6|-|13|TRBJ2-7
CASGGVRESEQYF
TGTGCCAGTGGTGGAGTTCGGGAGAGTGAGCAGTACTTC
>-|TRBV5-4|TRBD1|14|TRBJ2-5
CASSPDRVQETQYF
TGTGCCAGCAGTCCGGACAGGGTCCAAGAGACCCAGTACTTC
>-|TRBV28|-|14|TRBJ1-2
CASSLRRGTQGYTF
TGTGCCAGCAGTTTAAGACGGGGGACGCAAGGCTACACCTTC
>-|TRBV9|TRBD2|16|TRBJ2-2
CASRDRLAGDTGELFF
TGTGCCAGCAGGGATCGACTAGCGGGCGACACCGGGGAGCTGTTTTTT
>-|TRBV11-2|-|12|TRBJ2-7
CASSANVGEQYF
TGTGCCAGCAGCGCTAATGTAGGCGAGCAGTACTTC
>once|TRBV5-1|TRBD1|15|TRBJ2-1
CASSQQGARGYEQFF
TGCGCCAGCAGCCAACAGGGGGCGCGAGGTTATGAGCAGTTCTTC
>-|TRBV10-2|-|15|TRBJ1-2
CASSERGGSGYGYTF
TGCGCCAGCAGTGAGAGGGGAGGGTCTGGCTATGGCTACACCTTC
>-|TRBV7-9|-|15|TRBJ1-4
CASSEISGAQGKLFF
TGTGCCAGCAGCGAAATTTCAGGGGCCCAAGGAAAACTGTTTTTT
>-|TRBV25-1|-|13|TRBJ1-5
CASSEVGAQPQHF
TGTGCCAGCAGTGAGGTGGGGGCCCAGCCCCAGCATTTT
>-|TRBV20-1|-|10|TRBJ2-2
CSASAGELFF
TGCAGTGCTAGCGCCGGGGAGCTGTTTTTT
>-|TRBV19|-|14|TRBJ1-4
CATVGEGMSEKLFF
TGTGCCACCGTCGGTGAGGGGATGAGTGAAAAACTGTTTTTT
>-|TRBV5-8|-|15|TRBJ2-7
CASSPHGLSSYEQYF
TGTGCCAGCAGTCCTCACGGACTGAGCTCCTACGAGCAGTACTTC
>once|TRBV5-1|-|16|TRBJ2-1
CASTPNEVAGYNEQFF
TGCGCCAGCACCCCCAATGAGGTGGCAGGCTACAATGAGCAGTTCTTC
>few|TRBV30|-|15|TRBJ2-1
CAWSVPRTGDNEQFF
TGTGCCTGGAGTGTCCCCAGGACCGGGGACAATGAGCAGTTCTTC
>-|TRBV4-3|-|15|TRBJ1-4
CASSRSPGADEKLFF
TGCGCCAGCAGCCGAAGCCCCGGGGCTGATGAAAAACTGTTTTTT
>-|TRBV5-6|-|11|TRBJ2-5
CASSFLGSQYF
TGTGCCAGCAGCTTCTTAGGGTCCCAGTACTTC
>-|TRBV15|-|12|TRBJ1-4
CATSRDIEKLFF
TGTGCCACCAGCAGAGATATTGAAAAACTGTTTTTT
>-|TRBV30|-|18|TRBJ2-1
CAWSVRVGLSIRYNEQFF
TGTGCCTGGAGTGTACGTGTAGGACTCTCGATCCGTTACAATGAGCAGTTCTTC
>-|TRBV28|-|14|TRBJ1-2
CASSLMPGNYGYTF
TGTGCCAGCAGTTTAATGCCCGGAAACTATGGCTACACCTTC
>-|TRBV27|-|13|TRBJ2-1
CASSLSWDNEQFF
TGTGCCAGCAGTTTATCGTGGGACAATGAGCAGTTCTTC
>few|TRBV12-1|-|15|TRBJ2-6
CASSIGQSRANVLTF
TGTGCCAGCAGCATAGGACAAAGTCGGGCCAACGTCCTGACTTTC
>once|TRBV7-9|-|14|TRBJ1-2
CASSFPGTDYGYTF
TGTGCCAGCAGCTTCCCCGGGACGGACTATGGCTACACCTTC
>few|TRBV6-6|TRBD1|13|TRBJ1-2
CASGQGGYYGYTF
TGTGCCAGCGGACAGGGTGGCTACTATGGCTACACCTTC
>-|TRBV11-3|TRBD1|13|TRBJ1-2
CASSLAPGQRRAF
TGTGCCAGCAGCTTAGCCCCGGGACAGAGACGGGCCTTC
>-|TRBV5-4|TRBD1|12|TRBJ2-5
CASSFRGETQYF
TGTGCCAGCAGCTTCAGGGGGGAGACCCAGTACTTC
>-|TRBV5-1|-|18|TRBJ2-7
CASSLSKRGDPIAYEQYF
TGCGCCAGCAGCTTGAGTAAAAGGGGGGACCCGATCGCCTACGAGCAGTACTTC
>-|TRBV14|TRBD2|15|TRBJ2-3
CASSPQAGGADTQYF
TGTGCCAGCAGCCCCCAAGCGGGAGGCGCAGATACGCAGTATTTT
>-|TRBV7-2|-|16|TRBJ1-1
CASSFLIGVGNTEAFF
TGTGCCAGCAGCTTTTTGATCGGGGTCGGGAACACTGAAGCTTTCTTT
>-|TRBV11-2|-|12|TRBJ2-5
CASSPYQETQYF
TGTGCCAGCAGCCCGTACCAAGAGACCCAGTACTTC
>-|TRBV29-1|-|12|TRBJ1-2
CSASGPVEGYTF
TGCAGCGCGTCGGGACCGGTGGAAGGCTACACCTTC
>-|TRBV9|-|14|TRBJ2-1
CASSVGPLYNEQFF
TGTGCCAGCAGCGTAGGCCCCCTATACAATGAGCAGTTCTTC
>-|TRBV7-8|-|13|TRBJ2-7
CASSLAWGYEQYF
TGTGCCAGCAGCTTAGCGTGGGGCTACGAGCAGTACTTC
>-|TRBV7-3|-|13|TRBJ2-5
CASSLTGGETQYF
TGTGCCAGCAGCTTAACGGGTGGTGAGACCCAGTACTTC
>once|TRBV16|-|18|TRBJ1-5
CASSLDGRGPGGNQPQHF
TGTGCCAGCAGCCTCGATGGCAGGGGACCGGGGGGCAATCAGCCCCAGCATTTT